This is a list of T cell receptor beta chains from one sample in a study of cytomegalovirus exposure and HLA in healthy donors. Sequencing used immunoSEQ multiplex PCR; TCRdb keeps in-frame clones, though not all of them. The sample holds around 180,000 clones, roughly 80% seen once. The sequenced sample was PBMCs. All receptors come from a boy younger than 18 in good health and CMV-seronegative. Both conserved end residues are part of each CDR3. A D gene is named only where the DNA matches it firmly. Size tells how often a clone was seen (once, few, many) or the class of an expanded clone, and some rows leave it out.

d_call: TRBD2; v_call: TRBV9; clone_size: .; j_call: TRBJ2-2; cdr3_nt: TGTGCCAGCAGCCCGACCTCGGGGGGGCCGGCCGGGGAGCTGTTTTTT; cdr3_aa: CASSPTSGGPAGELFF
d_call: .; v_call: TRBV29-1; clone_size: .; j_call: TRBJ2-1; cdr3_nt: TGCAGCGTTGAATTACAGGGACCCTACAATGAGCAGTTCTTC; cdr3_aa: CSVELQGPYNEQFF
d_call: TRBD2; v_call: TRBV2; clone_size: .; j_call: TRBJ2-1; cdr3_nt: TGTGCCAGCATACGGACTAGCGGGAGGGGTGAGCAGTTCTTC; cdr3_aa: CASIRTSGRGEQFF
d_call: TRBD1; v_call: TRBV30; clone_size: few; j_call: TRBJ1-1; cdr3_nt: TGTGCCTGGAGTGGGGAGTCAGGGGGCGTTGGTGAAGCTTTCTTT; cdr3_aa: CAWSGESGGVGEAFF
d_call: .; v_call: TRBV28; clone_size: .; j_call: TRBJ1-3; cdr3_nt: TGTGCCAGCACTGGAGGCACCATATATTTT; cdr3_aa: CASTGGTIYF
d_call: .; v_call: TRBV7-2; clone_size: .; j_call: TRBJ2-1; cdr3_nt: TGTGCCAGCAGCTTAGCGGTGGGGCTGAGTTACAATGAGCAGTTCTTC; cdr3_aa: CASSLAVGLSYNEQFF
d_call: TRBD1; v_call: TRBV10-3; clone_size: .; j_call: TRBJ1-2; cdr3_nt: TGTGCCATTACGGCCGGGACAGAGGATGGCTACACCTTC; cdr3_aa: CAITAGTEDGYTF
d_call: .; v_call: TRBV28; clone_size: .; j_call: TRBJ2-1; cdr3_nt: TGTGCCAGCAGTTTCGAGCTACAAAGAGGGAATGAGCAGTTCTTC; cdr3_aa: CASSFELQRGNEQFF
d_call: .; v_call: TRBV30; clone_size: few; j_call: TRBJ2-3; cdr3_nt: TGTGCCTGGAGTGTACTGGTTAGCGGATTCACAGATACGCAGTATTTT; cdr3_aa: CAWSVLVSGFTDTQYF
d_call: .; v_call: TRBV7-8; clone_size: once; j_call: TRBJ1-2; cdr3_nt: TGTGCCAGCAGCTCCCCTTTACGCCACACACCGGACAGTACTAACTATGGCTACACCTTC; cdr3_aa: CASSSPLRHTPDSTNYGYTF
d_call: .; v_call: TRBV6-6; clone_size: .; j_call: TRBJ1-5; cdr3_nt: TGTGCCAGCTTAGACATACCAAATCAGCCCCAGCATTTT; cdr3_aa: CASLDIPNQPQHF
d_call: TRBD2; v_call: TRBV5-6; clone_size: .; j_call: TRBJ2-3; cdr3_nt: TGTGCCAGCAGCTTGAGAGGACTAGCGGGGAATACGCAGTATTTT; cdr3_aa: CASSLRGLAGNTQYF
d_call: TRBD1; v_call: TRBV5-6; clone_size: .; j_call: TRBJ2-7; cdr3_nt: TGTGCCAGCAGCTTCAGAGGGACAGGGCACAACGAGCAGTACTTC; cdr3_aa: CASSFRGTGHNEQYF
d_call: TRBD1; v_call: TRBV5-1; clone_size: .; j_call: TRBJ1-1; cdr3_nt: TGCGCCAGCAGCCTACAGGGGGGGTGGACTGAAGCTTTCTTT; cdr3_aa: CASSLQGGWTEAFF
d_call: TRBD2; v_call: TRBV19; clone_size: .; j_call: TRBJ2-1; cdr3_nt: TGTGCCAGCTCCGCCCCGGGACTAGTCTACAATGAGCAGTTCTTC; cdr3_aa: CASSAPGLVYNEQFF
d_call: .; v_call: TRBV5-1; clone_size: .; j_call: TRBJ1-2; cdr3_nt: TGCGCCAGCAGATTGGCAGGGGCTCCTAACTATGGCTACACCTTC; cdr3_aa: CASRLAGAPNYGYTF
d_call: TRBD1; v_call: TRBV5-1; clone_size: .; j_call: TRBJ1-2; cdr3_nt: TGCGCCAGCAGTGAAACAGGGGGCAGCGCTAACTATGGCTACACCTTC; cdr3_aa: CASSETGGSANYGYTF
d_call: TRBD1; v_call: TRBV6-5; clone_size: .; j_call: TRBJ2-2; cdr3_nt: TGTGCCAGCAGAATAAGGGACAGGGGCACCGGGGAGCTGTTTTTT; cdr3_aa: CASRIRDRGTGELFF
d_call: TRBD2; v_call: TRBV7-3; clone_size: .; j_call: TRBJ2-1; cdr3_nt: TGTGCCAGCAGCTTATCTCTTCCCGGGACTAGTGTCGATGAGCAGTTCTTC; cdr3_aa: CASSLSLPGTSVDEQFF
d_call: TRBD1; v_call: TRBV6-6; clone_size: .; j_call: TRBJ1-1; cdr3_nt: TGTGCCAGCAGTTATTTGGACAGGGGGAACACTGAAGCTTTCTTT; cdr3_aa: CASSYLDRGNTEAFF
d_call: .; v_call: TRBV29-1; clone_size: .; j_call: TRBJ2-2; cdr3_nt: TGCAGTTCCCGGGACATACGCACCGGGGAGCTGTTTTTT; cdr3_aa: CSSRDIRTGELFF
d_call: .; v_call: TRBV7-9; clone_size: .; j_call: TRBJ2-3; cdr3_nt: TGTGCCAGCAGCTTCCTGGGCGCACCTAGCACAGATACGCAGTATTTT; cdr3_aa: CASSFLGAPSTDTQYF
d_call: .; v_call: TRBV27; clone_size: .; j_call: TRBJ1-1; cdr3_nt: TGTGCCAGCAGCCCTCCATCGACAGAAGCTTTCTTT; cdr3_aa: CASSPPSTEAFF
d_call: .; v_call: TRBV7-9; clone_size: .; j_call: TRBJ1-2; cdr3_nt: TGTGCCAGCAGCTTCTTGGACAGTGTTGATGGCTACACCTTC; cdr3_aa: CASSFLDSVDGYTF
d_call: TRBD2; v_call: TRBV11-2; clone_size: .; j_call: TRBJ2-7; cdr3_nt: TGTGCCAGCTCCACACCTGGACTAGCGGGAGTATTGGAGCAGTACTTC; cdr3_aa: CASSTPGLAGVLEQYF
d_call: .; v_call: TRBV19; clone_size: .; j_call: TRBJ2-3; cdr3_nt: TGTGCCAGTAGTCCCTGGTCGGGGGATACGCAGTATTTT; cdr3_aa: CASSPWSGDTQYF
d_call: TRBD2; v_call: TRBV27; clone_size: .; j_call: TRBJ2-3; cdr3_nt: TGTGCCAGCCGTCGGCCTAGCGGAGACACAGATACGCAGTATTTT; cdr3_aa: CASRRPSGDTDTQYF
d_call: .; v_call: TRBV7-8; clone_size: few; j_call: TRBJ1-2; cdr3_nt: TGTGCCAGCAGCTTACTTAGAGGTGGCTACACCTTC; cdr3_aa: CASSLLRGGYTF
d_call: TRBD2; v_call: TRBV4-2; clone_size: few; j_call: TRBJ2-5; cdr3_nt: TGTGCCAGCAGCCCAGGTGCGGGAGATCAAGAGACCCAGTACTTC; cdr3_aa: CASSPGAGDQETQYF
d_call: TRBD1; v_call: TRBV7-3; clone_size: .; j_call: TRBJ2-7; cdr3_nt: TGTGCCAGCAGCCCGGACAGGACAAGCTCCTACGAGCAGTACTTC; cdr3_aa: CASSPDRTSSYEQYF
d_call: TRBD1; v_call: TRBV30; clone_size: .; j_call: TRBJ2-3; cdr3_nt: TGTGCCTGGAGCGCCGGGACAGGGGTCTTAACGCAGTATTTT; cdr3_aa: CAWSAGTGVLTQYF
d_call: .; v_call: TRBV27; clone_size: .; j_call: TRBJ1-2; cdr3_nt: TGTGCCAGCAGTTTATATCCCCCGGACAGAGACTATGGCTACACCTTC; cdr3_aa: CASSLYPPDRDYGYTF
d_call: TRBD1; v_call: TRBV6-1; clone_size: .; j_call: TRBJ2-1; cdr3_nt: TGTGCCAGCAGGGGGACAGGTTTTAAGGAGCAGTTCTTC; cdr3_aa: CASRGTGFKEQFF
d_call: .; v_call: TRBV27; clone_size: few; j_call: TRBJ1-1; cdr3_nt: TGTGCCAGCAGACGCTCACAGGGAACTGAAGCTTTCTTT; cdr3_aa: CASRRSQGTEAFF
d_call: .; v_call: TRBV7-3; clone_size: .; j_call: TRBJ1-2; cdr3_nt: TGTGCCAGCAGCTTAAATCCAGATTTTAACTATGGCTACACCTTC; cdr3_aa: CASSLNPDFNYGYTF
d_call: .; v_call: TRBV5-1; clone_size: once; j_call: TRBJ1-2; cdr3_nt: TGCGCCAGCAGCTTGGAAGGGGGAACGTGGGGCTACACCTTC; cdr3_aa: CASSLEGGTWGYTF
d_call: .; v_call: TRBV28; clone_size: .; j_call: TRBJ2-7; cdr3_nt: TGTGCCAGCAGTCCTCCCGTTGTGGCCGAGGTATTGAAGTACTTC; cdr3_aa: CASSPPVVAEVLKYF
d_call: .; v_call: TRBV6-1; clone_size: .; j_call: TRBJ2-1; cdr3_nt: TGTGCCAGCACTGACCGACTGACCGAGCAGTTCTTC; cdr3_aa: CASTDRLTEQFF
d_call: TRBD1; v_call: TRBV28; clone_size: .; j_call: TRBJ1-1; cdr3_nt: TGTGCCAGCAGTTCCCAGGGGGATGAAGCTTTCTTT; cdr3_aa: CASSSQGDEAFF
d_call: .; v_call: TRBV5-6; clone_size: once; j_call: TRBJ1-6; cdr3_nt: TGTGCCAGCAGCACCTCACCGGGATTTCCTTTTAGGGCCCTCCACTTT; cdr3_aa: CASSTSPGFPFRALHF
d_call: .; v_call: TRBV12-5; clone_size: .; j_call: TRBJ1-2; cdr3_nt: TGTGCTAGTGGTTTGGTACCGAGGTATGGCTACACCTTC; cdr3_aa: CASGLVPRYGYTF
d_call: TRBD2; v_call: TRBV30; clone_size: .; j_call: TRBJ2-1; cdr3_nt: TGTGCCTGGACTAGCGGGAGCTATGAGCAGTTCTTC; cdr3_aa: CAWTSGSYEQFF
d_call: .; v_call: TRBV27; clone_size: .; j_call: TRBJ2-7; cdr3_nt: TGTGCCAGCAGTTTAGGGGGGAAGGGGTCCTACGAGCAGTACTTC; cdr3_aa: CASSLGGKGSYEQYF
d_call: .; v_call: TRBV29-1; clone_size: once; j_call: TRBJ1-2; cdr3_nt: TGCAGCGTTACAGCAGGGTCGGACTATGGCTACACCTTC; cdr3_aa: CSVTAGSDYGYTF
d_call: .; v_call: TRBV9; clone_size: .; j_call: TRBJ1-1; cdr3_nt: TGTGCCAGCAGCCCCCCTGGGGGCCCGAACACTGAAGCTTTCTTT; cdr3_aa: CASSPPGGPNTEAFF
d_call: TRBD1; v_call: TRBV28; clone_size: .; j_call: TRBJ2-7; cdr3_nt: TGTGCCAGCAGTTCGCCCCATGGGACAGGATCCTACGAGCAGTACTTC; cdr3_aa: CASSSPHGTGSYEQYF
d_call: .; v_call: TRBV27; clone_size: .; j_call: TRBJ2-7; cdr3_nt: TGTGCCAGCAGTTCCGGACTGGCCTACGAGCAGTACTTC; cdr3_aa: CASSSGLAYEQYF
d_call: .; v_call: TRBV27; clone_size: .; j_call: TRBJ2-7; cdr3_nt: TGTGCCAGCAGTTTAACCCACCGAGGGTACGAGCAGTACTTC; cdr3_aa: CASSLTHRGYEQYF
d_call: TRBD2; v_call: TRBV19; clone_size: .; j_call: TRBJ2-5; cdr3_nt: TGTGCCAGTAGTAGCGGGGGGATGGAGACCCAGTACTTC; cdr3_aa: CASSSGGMETQYF
d_call: .; v_call: TRBV25-1; clone_size: .; j_call: TRBJ2-5; cdr3_nt: TGTGCCAGCAGTTACGGGGAGACCCAGTACTTC; cdr3_aa: CASSYGETQYF
d_call: .; v_call: TRBV19; clone_size: .; j_call: TRBJ1-1; cdr3_nt: TGTGCCAGTAGTCTTACAGAGAACACTGAAGCTTTCTTT; cdr3_aa: CASSLTENTEAFF
d_call: .; v_call: TRBV19; clone_size: .; j_call: TRBJ1-5; cdr3_nt: TGTGCCAGTAGTATATCCGGTTATAGCAATCAGCCCCAGCATTTT; cdr3_aa: CASSISGYSNQPQHF
d_call: TRBD1; v_call: TRBV6-1; clone_size: .; j_call: TRBJ2-7; cdr3_nt: TGTGCCAGCAGTGATCTCAAGACAGGGGGTAGGGCCTACGAGCAGTACTTC; cdr3_aa: CASSDLKTGGRAYEQYF
d_call: .; v_call: TRBV5-1; clone_size: .; j_call: TRBJ2-2; cdr3_nt: TGCGCCACCCGACAAGAAGTGAACACCGGGGAGCTGTTTTTT; cdr3_aa: CATRQEVNTGELFF
d_call: TRBD2; v_call: TRBV5-1; clone_size: .; j_call: TRBJ2-7; cdr3_nt: TGCGCCAGCAGCTTATCGACTAGCGGGGGGTTCTTGGGGGAGCAGTACTTC; cdr3_aa: CASSLSTSGGFLGEQYF
d_call: .; v_call: TRBV30; clone_size: once; j_call: TRBJ1-3; cdr3_nt: TGTGCCTGGAGTGAGATGCGGGACACCATATATTTT; cdr3_aa: CAWSEMRDTIYF
d_call: TRBD2; v_call: TRBV14; clone_size: .; j_call: TRBJ2-1; cdr3_nt: TGTGCCAGCAGCCCGGGGGGTTTTGGACTTCGTAATGAGCAGTTCTTC; cdr3_aa: CASSPGGFGLRNEQFF
d_call: TRBD1; v_call: TRBV11-2; clone_size: .; j_call: TRBJ1-1; cdr3_nt: TGTGCCAGCAGCCCAACAACAGGGGTAGTTAAGGCTGAAGCTTTCTTT; cdr3_aa: CASSPTTGVVKAEAFF
d_call: .; v_call: TRBV21-1; clone_size: .; j_call: TRBJ2-2; cdr3_nt: TGTGCCAGCAGCAAAGCGGAGATCATGGTTAACCGGGACAGCGGCCTGACCGGGGAGCTGTTTTTT; cdr3_aa: CASSKAEIMVNRDSGLTGELFF
d_call: .; v_call: TRBV2; clone_size: .; j_call: TRBJ2-3; cdr3_nt: TGTGCCAGCAGTCACAGACCAAACACAGATACGCAGTATTTT; cdr3_aa: CASSHRPNTDTQYF